This TCR beta chain was found in a study of T-cell reconstitution after alpha-beta-depleted transplantation in children. A word on this clonotype: The antigen remains undetermined. The germline gene is not matched at one end of the junction; a read error may be the cause.

Germline V lookup: CDR1 DFQATT, CDR2 SNEGSKA (reference sequence). The CDR3 has 12 residues. Study-wide points: After one year, T-cell counts and TCRbeta diversity mostly came from new T cells. Diversity of TCRbeta at day 60 was high in some patients, arising from surviving recipient T cells and thymic progenitors.

Unique molecular identifiers tagged the TCRbeta library. A single record per CDR3 protein comes from TCRdb applying MiXCR to the PCR reads. Among around 960,000 distinct CDR3 sequences listed, roughly 29% were seen once. The TCR was taken from a boy younger than two who had a stem cell transplant for SCID, so the T cells may come from the graft donor. V usage is TRBV20-1 and J usage is TRBJ2-5; D is uncertain. This sample comprised PBMCs, mostly from graft donor cells, obtained 360 days after TCRalphabeta/CD19-depleted stem cell transplant. The CDR3 region is CSARDQKETQYF. The CDR3 DNA follows: TGCAGTGCAAGAGACCAAAAAGAGACCCAGTACTTC.